This T cell receptor (beta chain) was identified during a study of blood T cell repertoires in COVID-19. Study-level information: Some COVID-19 samples were acute and others convalescent; all came from the United States, Italy and Spain. PBMCs, B-cell-depleted T cells, or T cells were the source of the cDNA or gDNA that made up the material.

In the source study's methods: Amplification from reference gene primers served as the basis for estimated nucleated cell counts. TCRdb keeps only in-frame clones here, not all; method: immunoSEQ multiplex PCR. From that table come the V and J calls and clone size; the DNA was used to work out D and trimming. Found here are tens of thousands of clones, approximately 88% of them singletons; the top ten hold about 5.2%. The CDR3 extends over 15 amino acids. In germline, CDR1 is LNHDA, CDR2 SQIVND (reference sequence). Unmatched junction bases numbered 10, after V lost 5 bases and J lost 4 bases. Sequences were obtained from peripheral blood. This sequence was found in a man between 60 and 75 years old with acute or convalescent COVID-19. The chain has TRBV19 and TRBJ1-2; 7 bases align to TRBD1. CDR3 residues: CASSGTVQTGYGYTF. CDR3 sequence (DNA): TGTGCCAGTAGTGGGACAGTTCAGACGGGCTATGGCTACACCTTC.